This TCR beta chain was recorded in a study of human T cells and chemical hapten exposure. Study-level information: Skin on the upper inner arm, about 2 cm by about 2 cm in size, was sensitized with 2% DPC.

This clonotype was seen at least ten times. As yet, its antigen is unknown. Study outcomes and limitations: Expanded TCRs formed significantly more large CDR3 similarity clusters than controls.

Attachment of unique molecular identifiers to individual cDNA molecules was performed in the library. In TCRdb, the RACE reads were re-called with MiXCR into one record per CDR3 protein. The sample includes 330,000 or so distinct CDR3 sequences, about 6.9% seen only once; the top ten take under 7%. Documented time point: patch test 2, 6 weeks after DPC sensitization. Sample treatment: therapeutic diphenylcyclopropenone sensitization with weekly scalp DPC. Prior to each patch test being applied, blood was drawn. The CDR3 covers 12 residues. CDR1 is DFQATT, CDR2 SNEGSKA, per germline (reference sequence). The V and J ends lost 6 bases and 4 bases respectively, with 11 bases between them.

The sample in question was whole blood, obtained in connection with sensitization to the hapten diphenylcyclopropenone (DPC). The chain recombines TRBV20-1 with TRBJ2-3; D is unclear. This receptor was taken from a woman aged 18-35 years with alopecia areata. Some clones in this sample may be carry-over from other donors' samples. CDR3 nucleotides: TGCAGTGCCACTGCAAACTCAGATACGCAGTATTTT. Residues: CSATANSDTQYF.